Below are 5 T cell receptor beta chains sequenced from a single sample in a study of T-cell reconstitution after alpha-beta-depleted transplantation in children. Unique molecular identifiers featured in how the TCRbeta library was prepared. TCRdb reprocessed the PCR reads via MiXCR and lists one record per CDR3 protein. The sample consists of about 340,000 distinct CDR3 sequences, around a tenth of them appearing once. Sample: PBMCs from the stem cell graft donor, taken from the stem cell graft. These receptor sequences come from a human donor who donated a stem cell graft to a child with acute lymphoblastic leukemia.

The chain combines TRBV5-1 with TRBJ2-1; 8 nucleotides agree with TRBD2. The CDR3 length is 16 residues. Germline V gene lookup returns CDR1 SGHRS and CDR2 YFSETQ. The J segment lost 4 bases and the V segment lost 0 bases, leaving 6 bases of the junction unmatched. The CDR3 region has the DNA TGCGCCAGCAGCTTGGCGTCGGCTAGCGGGTACAATGAGCAGTTCTTC. Protein: CASSLASASGYNEQFF.

This clonotype occurred a few times. The chain has TRBV11-1 and TRBJ2-2; 12 bases fit TRBD2. The CDR3 is 18 residues long. The V segment lost 2 bases and the J segment 4 bases; nucleotides outside the gene matches: 8. Per the germline V gene, CDR1 is SGHAT and CDR2 is FQDESV (reference sequence). The CDR3 region has the DNA TGTGCCAGCAGCTTATCACTAGCGGGAGGATTGGGCACCGGGGAGCTGTTTTTT. Protein product: CASSLSLAGGLGTGELFF.

This clonotype was picked up many times. The genes are TRBV28 and TRBJ2-5, with D possibly being TRBD1 or TRBD2 (6 bases each). Germline CDR1 and CDR2: MDHEN and SYDVKM. This CDR3 region has 15 residues. V shed 5 bases and J shed 5 bases, with 18 bases lying between them. The DNA of the CDR3 is TGTGCCAGCAGTGCCGACTACAGGGAGGACGAGACCCAGTACTTC. Translating it yields CASSADYREDETQYF.

This clonotype has just a few counts. The chain combines TRBV6-5 with TRBJ1-1, with unresolved D. V was cut by 0 bases and J by 1 base, with 12 bases left in between. CDR3 length: 16 amino acids. Germline CDR1 is MNHEY and CDR2 is SVGAGI. The CDR3 bases are TGTGCCAGCAGTTACTCCCCCCTCGACACGAACACTGAAGCTTTCTTT. Encoded protein: CASSYSPLDTNTEAFF.

This clonotype was detected many times. This chain links TRBV4-3 with TRBJ1-4, with D hard to call. Germline loops: CDR1 LGHNA, CDR2 YSLEER. The CDR3 is made up of 18 amino acids. Trimming shortened V by 0 bases and J by 7 bases, and 21 bases separated the two germline ends. This chain's CDR3 is CASSQDLRTASGSEKLFF. The DNA of the CDR3 is TGCGCCAGCAGCCAAGATCTAAGGACCGCGTCGGGGAGTGAAAAACTGTTTTTT.